These 27 T cell receptor beta chains came from one sample sequenced in a study of monozygotic twins with inflammatory bowel disease. TCRdb reprocessed the 5' RACE reads and keeps a single row for each CDR3 protein, giving no DNA. The sample includes 170,000 or so distinct CDR3 sequences. Sequencing was done on a sample of blood. These receptors were collected from a human donor with ulcerative colitis or Crohn's disease, or a healthy co-twin of an affected twin (not recorded which).

CDR3 residues: CASSLESAGNTEAFF. V usage is TRBV7-6 and J usage is TRBJ1-1. This CDR3 has 15 amino acids. Per germline, CDR1 SGHVS and CDR2 FNYEAQ. The complete variable domain, with remaining parts taken from reference TRBV7-6 and TRBJ1-1, reads GAGVSQSPRYKVTKRGQDVALRCDPISGHVSLYWYRQALGQGPEFLTYFNYEAQQDKSGLPNDRFSAERPEGSISTLTIQRTEQRDSAMYRCASSLESAGNTEAFFGQGTRLTVV.

The chain uses TRBV7-2 and TRBJ2-7. CDR3 size: 14 residues. The germline CDR1 and CDR2 sequences are SGHTA and FQGNSA. CDR3 loop: CASSLEPGSSEQYF.

The V call is TRBV28, the J call TRBJ2-7; lacking DNA, the TRBD1 call made by TCRdb goes unchecked. Germline V gene sequence: CDR1 MDHEN, CDR2 SYDVKM. CDR3 length: 15 amino acids. This chain's CDR3 is CASTPPPPGRYEQYF.

The chain links TRBV18 to TRBJ2-4; TCRdb proposes TRBD1, but this gene call is untestable without DNA. Germline loops: CDR1 KGHSH, CDR2 LQKENI. The CDR3 has 13 residues. CDR3 loop: CASSPHKGGIQYF.

The rearrangement links TRBV12-3 or TRBV12-4 to TRBJ1-5. The CDR3 is 13 residues long. The CDR3 sequence: CASSLTLARPQHF.

CDR3 residues: CASSLVVPRRQSSGYTF. The chain employs TRBV11-2 and TRBJ1-2; TCRdb's D call of TRBD1 is untestable without DNA. Germline V gene sequence: CDR1 SGHAT, CDR2 FQNNGV. This CDR3 comprises 17 residues.

This rearrangement joins TRBV20-1 to TRBJ2-3; no DNA is available, so the TRBD2 call from TCRdb remains unchecked. Germline V CDR1 and CDR2: DFQATT, SNEGSKA (reference sequence). The CDR3 contains 14 residues. The chain's CDR3 is CSATALPRADTQYF.

The chain uses TRBV11-2 and TRBJ2-3. The CDR3 covers 12 residues. Per the germline V gene, CDR1 is SGHAT and CDR2 is FQNNGV. CDR3 sequence reads: CASSKNHDTQYF.

The chain recombines TRBV27 with TRBJ1-2; with no DNA, the TCRdb D assignment of TRBD1 cannot be verified. The CDR3 is 13 residues long. The germline V gene encodes CDR1 MNHEY and CDR2 SMNVEV (reference sequence). The CDR3 here is CASRATGDYGYTF.

The gene calls are TRBV20-1 and TRBJ2-5; TCRdb selects TRBD2, and the lack of DNA leaves this call unchecked. In germline, CDR1 is DFQATT, CDR2 SNEGSKA (reference sequence). This CDR3 region has 12 residues. CDR3 amino acids: CSARAGQETQYF.

J is TRBJ2-7 and V is TRBV12-3 or TRBV12-4; TCRdb outputs TRBD1, but without DNA this stays unchecked. The CDR3 is 14 amino acids. CDR3 amino acids: CASSRDGGSYEQYF.

The V and J genes are TRBV10-3 and TRBJ1-5. Germline V gene sequence: CDR1 ENHRY, CDR2 SYGVKD. The CDR3 loop spans 13 amino acids. CDR3 sequence: CAIKGQPDQPQHF.

This sequence joins TRBV6-1 and TRBJ1-2; TCRdb calls TRBD1, which cannot be checked without DNA. Germline assignment: CDR1 MNHNS and CDR2 SASEGT. The CDR3 covers 13 residues. The CDR3 sequence: CASSEAQQDKNTF.

J is TRBJ2-3 and V is TRBV18; the D gene TCRdb calls, TRBD2, cannot be checked with no DNA. This CDR3 has 16 amino acids. From germline, CDR1 is KGHSH and CDR2 LQKENI. This CDR3 is CASSLVGGLGTDTQYF.

The J gene is TRBJ2-3, the V gene TRBV9. This CDR3 contains 13 residues. Germline assignment: CDR1 SGDLS and CDR2 YYNGEE. The CDR3 reads CVSSRSLADTQYF.

The CDR3 loop is CASSQLAGPYEQYF. The rearrangement joins TRBV18 to TRBJ2-7; the TCRdb call, TRBD2, lacks DNA for checking. The CDR3 length is 14 residues. The germline gives CDR1 KGHSH, CDR2 LQKENI. Using reference TRBV18 and TRBJ2-7 for the parts outside the CDR3, the full variable domain is NAGVMQNPRHLVRRRGQEARLRCSPMKGHSHVYWYRQLPEEGLKFMVYLQKENIIDESGMPKERFSAEFPKEGPSILRIQQVVRGDSAAYFCASSQLAGPYEQYFGPGTRLTVT.

This chain connects TRBV28 to TRBJ1-6; the TCRdb call, TRBD1, lacks DNA for checking. Germline V gives CDR1 MDHEN, CDR2 SYDVKM. The CDR3 has 14 residues. The CDR3 is CASSPRLGNSPLHF.

The CDR3 sequence: CASSQEFASRGMNTEAFF. The chain joins TRBV14 to TRBJ1-1. From germline, CDR1 is SGHDN and CDR2 FVKESK. This CDR3 is built from 18 residues. Combining the CDR3 with reference TRBV14 and TRBJ1-1 gives the whole variable domain EAGVTQFPSHSVIEKGQTVTLRCDPISGHDNLYWYRRVMGKEIKFLLHFVKESKQDESGMPNNRFLAERTGGTYSTLKVQPAELEDSGVYFCASSQEFASRGMNTEAFFGQGTRLTVV.

The V call is TRBV6-5, the J call TRBJ1-6; the TCRdb call, TRBD1, lacks DNA for checking. Germline lookup yields CDR1 MNHEY and CDR2 SVGAGI. CDR3 length: 14 amino acids. The CDR3 loop is CASSYGGVKSPLHF.

This chain uses TRBV24-1 with TRBJ1-2. The CDR3 has 13 residues. Germline V gene lookup returns CDR1 KGHDR and CDR2 SFDVKD. Here the CDR3 reads CATSDLSNRGYTF.

V usage is TRBV6-5 and J usage is TRBJ2-1; TCRdb reports TRBD1, a call that lacks DNA to check it against. Looked up from germline, CDR1 is MNHEY and CDR2 is SVGAGI. The CDR3 has 16 amino acids. The CDR3 here is CASSYAGALIYNEQFF.

This sequence joins TRBV6-5 and TRBJ2-3. The CDR3 extends over 12 amino acids. Per germline, CDR1 MNHEY and CDR2 SVGAGI. CDR3 sequence: CASTDGLDTQYF.

The V and J genes are TRBV12-3 or TRBV12-4 and TRBJ1-5; TCRdb gives TRBD1 as the D gene, but with no DNA this cannot be confirmed. The CDR3 sequence is 13 residues long. The CDR3 is CASQGDSNQPQHF.

The CDR3 spells CASIPQGPGNTIYF. The V and J genes are TRBV12-3 or TRBV12-4 and TRBJ1-3. The CDR3 spans 14 residues.

This sequence joins TRBV7-9 and TRBJ2-7; TCRdb indicates TRBD1, and absent DNA this call remains unverified. The germline V gene encodes CDR1 SEHNR and CDR2 FQNEAQ (reference sequence). There are 14 residues in the CDR3. Here the CDR3 reads CASSKRLGGIEQYF.

The chain links TRBV20-1 to TRBJ1-1; TCRdb picks TRBD1, but there is no DNA to check that call. The CDR3 loop spans 13 amino acids. Germline V lookup: CDR1 DFQATT, CDR2 SNEGSKA (reference sequence). The CDR3 loop reads CSARWGRNTEAFF.

The J gene is TRBJ1-1, the V gene TRBV19. CDR1 and CDR2 (germline): LNHDA, SQIVND (reference sequence). There are 13 residues in the CDR3. The CDR3 loop is CASSIGANTEAFF.